A single sample gave rise to the 5 T cell receptor beta chains below, sequenced in a study of CD4 T cells in relation to SARS-CoV-2 and coronaviruses. Before the COVID-19 pandemic, during about 2010-2019, CD4+ T cells were taken from unexposed donors. CD4+ T cells were isolated from the cells after 10 days of culture. TCRdb's copy holds only in-frame clones and misses some; the assay was immunoSEQ multiplex PCR. The sample yields 20,000 to 25,000 clones, about two thirds seen once. For these TCRs, the target antigens are not known. Sequenced: CD4+ T cells from PBMCs, cultured in vitro. These receptor sequences come from a human donor in good health.

The genes are TRBV19 and TRBJ1-5; D not certain. Per germline, CDR1 LNHDA and CDR2 SQIVND (reference sequence). The CDR3 spans 13 residues. The V gene lost 5 bases and the J gene lost 6 bases, with 11 bases spanning the gap. CDR3 amino acids: CASSPQVLQPQHF. DNA for the CDR3: TGTGCCAGTAGTCCCCAGGTACTTCAGCCCCAGCATTTT.

The rearrangement links TRBV2 to TRBJ2-2; D might be TRBD1 (6 bases). V was shortened by 7 bases and J by 6 bases, with 9 bases between the two germline ends. Germline CDR1 reads SNHLY; CDR2 reads FYNNEI. The CDR3 extends over 12 amino acids. CDR3 residues: CASISGAGELFF. CDR3 nucleotides: TGTGCCAGCATTTCAGGGGCCGGGGAGCTGTTTTTT.

The chain employs TRBV11-2 and TRBJ2-5, with a possible D match to TRBD1 (6 bases). The length of the CDR3 is 15 residues. V was pared by 0 bases and J by 5 bases, with 13 bases between. The germline V gene has CDR1 SGHAT and CDR2 FQNNGV. CDR3: CASSLESRQAETQYF. The CDR3 bases are TGTGCCAGCAGCTTAGAGTCGAGACAGGCGGAGACCCAGTACTTC.

The rearrangement uses TRBV2 and TRBJ2-1, with D unresolved. The V end lost 2 bases, the J end lost 12 bases, and 11 bases lay between the germline ends. The V gene's germline CDR1 is SNHLY and CDR2 FYNNEI. The CDR3 length is 12 residues. CDR3 loop: CASSEIGQPQFF. The DNA of the CDR3 is TGTGCCAGCAGTGAAATAGGTCAGCCGCAGTTCTTC.

The genes are TRBV11-2 and TRBJ2-5; D may be TRBD1 or TRBD2 (5 bases each). Germline V gene data show CDR1 as SGHAT and CDR2 as FQNNGV. The CDR3 extends over 15 amino acids. V was cut by 4 bases and J by 2 bases, with 14 bases left in between. The chain's CDR3 is CASSWQWGPQETQYF. CDR3 nucleotide sequence: TGTGCCAGCAGCTGGCAATGGGGACCTCAAGAGACCCAGTACTTC.